This TCR beta chain was retrieved from a study of blood T cell repertoires in COVID-19. Across the whole study: Both acute and convalescent COVID-19 samples were obtained from the United States, Italy and Spain. PBMCs, B-cell-depleted T cells, or T cells provided the cDNA or gDNA that made up the material.

Original processing methods: Reference gene primer amplification in the assay estimated nucleated cell counts. The assay was immunoSEQ multiplex PCR, and TCRdb's table has in-frame clones only and misses some. Clone size and the V and J calls come from that table; the DNA yielded D and trimming. Altogether approximately 220,000 clones are present, roughly 80% being singletons, with the ten largest covering about 8%. Concerning this clone itself: One end of the junction is discordant with germline, which a read error may explain.

CDR1 is SGHTS, CDR2 YDEGEE, per germline. The CDR3 is made up of 12 amino acids. The chain combines TRBV5-8 with TRBJ1-2; D gene ambiguous. The sequence came from a woman older than 75 with acute or convalescent COVID-19. Sequencing was done on a sample of peripheral blood. The CDR3 DNA follows: TGTGCCAGCTCGACCAGTTACTACGGCTACACCTTC. As protein: CASSTSYYGYTF.